This TCR beta chain stems from a study of cytomegalovirus exposure and HLA in healthy donors. The CDR3 totals 16 residues. Looked up from germline, CDR1 is MDHEN and CDR2 is SYDVKM. V lost 6 bases to trimming and J lost 5 bases, with 20 bases between them. Study-level findings and limits: About 87% or about 30% of the time was how often most TCR beta V segments were productive, according to an earlier analysis. According to a later analysis, most TCR beta chains associated with CMV appeared HLA-restricted.

Vbeta (60) and Jbeta (13) primers were used in the PCR. Only in-frame clones appear in the TCRdb table, and some are missing; sequencing was by immunoSEQ multiplex PCR. Of 180,000 or so clones listed, 70% to 80% were seen once; the top ten hold 2.9%. A remark on this clone: The antigen is undetermined.

This sequence originates from a male donor in good health and CMV-seronegative. Sequencing input: PBMCs. The chain is built from TRBV28 and TRBJ1-5, with D uncertain. CDR3 sequence (DNA): TGTGCCAGCAGACACCCAGTGATGAGGGTTTATCAGCCCCAGCATTTT. Protein product: CASRHPVMRVYQPQHF.